This is a list of T cell receptor beta chains from one sample in a study of breast tumors, draining lymph nodes, adjacent tissues. TCRdb recomputed calls from the multiplex PCR reads with MiXCR, one row per CDR3 protein. The table lists some 150,000 distinct CDR3 sequences, 33% of them singletons. The sample was axillary lymph node tissue. Every receptor here comes from a female donor with breast cancer. Some clones in this sample may be carry-over from other donors' samples. CDR3s include the opening cysteine and the closing phenylalanine or tryptophan. A D gene is named only where the DNA matches it firmly. Clone size appears in some rows only: once, few, many, or a class for an expanded clone.

CDR3 protein | CDR3 DNA | J gene | V gene | D gene | clone size
CASSEALGGYEQYF | TGTGCCAGCAGTGAAGCGCTTGGAGGCTACGAGCAGTACTTC | TRBJ2-7 | TRBV6-1 | - | many
CASVLHGEQFF | TGCGCCAGCGTCCTCCATGGTGAGCAGTTCTTC | TRBJ2-1 | TRBV5-1 | - | many
CSGKGPGNTIYF | TGCAGTGGGAAGGGCCCTGGAAACACCATATATTTT | TRBJ1-3 | TRBV20-1 | - | -
CASSSGASYEQYF | TGTGCTAGCAGCTCAGGGGCCTCCTACGAGCAGTACTTC | TRBJ2-7 | TRBV7-7 | - | many
CASSCDRVDENEQFF | TGTGCCAGCAGCTGCGACAGGGTCGACGAGAATGAGCAGTTCTTC | TRBJ2-1 | TRBV12-3/TRBV12-4 | TRBD1 | -
CSVEESGRAYNGYTF | TGCAGCGTTGAAGAGAGCGGCAGGGCTTATAATGGCTACACCTTC | TRBJ1-2 | TRBV29-1 | - | -
CAISLRELFF | TGTGCCATCAGTCTCCGGGAGCTGTTTTTT | TRBJ2-2 | TRBV10-3 | - | -
CASSLNGANEKLFF | TGCGCCAGCAGCTTAAACGGAGCTAATGAAAAACTGTTTTTT | TRBJ1-4 | TRBV5-1 | - | many
CAISGGRGRTEQYF | TGTGCCATCAGTGGGGGCAGGGGGAGAACCGAGCAGTACTTC | TRBJ2-7 | TRBV10-3 | TRBD1 | once
CASSQGGLLATQYF | TGTGCCAGCAGCCAAGGGGGCTTATTGGCGACCCAGTACTTC | TRBJ2-5 | TRBV14 | - | many
CATSSKEGRQNTGELFF | TGTGCCACCAGCAGCAAAGAGGGACGGCAGAACACCGGGGAGCTGTTTTTT | TRBJ2-2 | TRBV15 | - | -
CASSPPSGGTDTQYF | TGTGCCAGCAGCCCACCTAGCGGGGGCACAGATACGCAGTATTTT | TRBJ2-3 | TRBV12-3/TRBV12-4 | TRBD2 | -
CAGSPGDRAAFF | TGTGCCGGCAGCCCCGGGGACAGGGCTGCTTTCTTT | TRBJ1-1 | TRBV7-9 | TRBD1 | -
CASSQVEGQGAHNEQFF | TGTGCCAGCAGCCAAGTCGAGGGACAGGGGGCGCACAATGAGCAGTTCTTC | TRBJ2-1 | TRBV11-1 | TRBD1 | -
CASRLDRNQPQHF | TGTGCCAGCAGACTGGACCGCAATCAGCCCCAGCATTTT | TRBJ1-5 | TRBV6-1 | - | many
CSAGTGLSYGYTF | TGCAGTGCTGGTACAGGGTTGTCCTATGGCTACACCTTC | TRBJ1-2 | TRBV20-1 | - | many
CASSVPTPFDTGDLFF | TGTGCCAGCAGCGTCCCAACCCCCTTTGACACCGGGGACCTGTTTTTT | TRBJ2-2 | TRBV7-3 | - | -
CASSGSYPGANVLTF | TGTGCCAGCAGTGGTAGTTATCCCGGGGCCAACGTCCTGACTTTC | TRBJ2-6 | TRBV2 | - | -
CASSPVGGGDQYF | TGTGCCAGCTCACCCGTAGGGGGGGGTGACCAGTACTTC | TRBJ2-7 | TRBV18 | - | many
CASSQDPLAGGPVGEQFF | TGCGCCAGCAGCCAAGACCCGCTAGCGGGGGGGCCGGTCGGTGAGCAGTTCTTC | TRBJ2-1 | TRBV4-1 | TRBD2 | many
CASSPGLAGVLYEQYF | TGTGCCAGCAGCCCTGGACTAGCGGGAGTCCTCTACGAGCAGTACTTC | TRBJ2-7 | TRBV7-2 | TRBD2 | many
CASSELLDSYNEQFF | TGTGCCAGCAGTGAACTTCTCGACTCCTACAATGAGCAGTTCTTC | TRBJ2-1 | TRBV2 | - | once
CASSGGTLAGDYEQYF | TGTGCCAGCAGTGGGGGGACCCTAGCGGGAGATTACGAGCAGTACTTC | TRBJ2-7 | TRBV6-5 | TRBD2 | many
CASSELSGSFVLTF | TGTGCCAGCAGTGAATTGTCAGGGTCTTTTGTCCTGACTTTC | TRBJ2-6 | TRBV6-1 | - | many
CASSVSGAAADTQYF | TGTGCCAGCAGCGTTAGCGGGGCGGCCGCAGATACGCAGTATTTT | TRBJ2-3 | TRBV5-4 | TRBD2 | -
CASSLQGAARYF | TGTGCCAGCAGTCTCCAGGGGGCGGCCCGGTACTTC | TRBJ2-5 | TRBV12-3/TRBV12-4 | TRBD1 | -
CASSRRESGNTIYF | TGTGCCAGTAGTAGGAGGGAGTCTGGAAACACCATATATTTT | TRBJ1-3 | TRBV19 | - | -
CASIGTGYGYTF | TGTGCCAGCATAGGGACAGGGTATGGCTACACCTTC | TRBJ1-2 | TRBV6-5 | TRBD1 | many
CASSGYRGTGYTF | TGTGCCAGCAGTGGCTACAGGGGAACGGGCTACACCTTC | TRBJ1-2 | TRBV12-3/TRBV12-4 | TRBD1 | many
CASSLRLISNQPQHF | TGTGCCAGCAGTTTACGCCTCATTAGCAATCAGCCCCAGCATTTT | TRBJ1-5 | TRBV28 | - | -
CSASGLQMNTEAFF | TGCAGTGCTAGCGGGTTGCAAATGAACACTGAAGCTTTCTTT | TRBJ1-1 | TRBV20-1 | - | -
CATTQWGGTYNEQFF | TGTGCCACCACCCAATGGGGGGGCACCTACAATGAGCAGTTCTTC | TRBJ2-1 | TRBV24-1 | - | many
CAWKGQSNNSPLHF | TGTGCCTGGAAAGGCCAGAGTAATAATTCACCCCTCCACTTT | TRBJ1-6 | TRBV30 | - | many
CSANPLAGVANEQFF | TGCAGTGCGAATCCACTAGCGGGAGTTGCAAATGAGCAGTTCTTC | TRBJ2-1 | TRBV20-1 | TRBD2 | many
CASSLGPGPGDSEQFF | TGTGCCAGCAGTTTAGGTCCGGGACCGGGGGATAGTGAGCAGTTCTTC | TRBJ2-1 | TRBV27 | - | few
CASSETGARGNTIYF | TGTGCCAGCAGTGAAACAGGGGCACGAGGAAACACCATATATTTT | TRBJ1-3 | TRBV28 | TRBD1 | -
CASSWTDRAGTQYF | TGTGCCAGCAGCTGGACCGACAGGGCGGGTACGCAGTATTTT | TRBJ2-3 | TRBV7-2 | TRBD1 | -
CASSFSTSMKTGFHNEQFF | TGTGCCAGCAGCTTTTCGACTAGCATGAAGACCGGCTTCCACAATGAGCAGTTCTTC | TRBJ2-1 | TRBV7-2 | TRBD2 | -
CASSIGGLPTADTQYF | TGTGCCAGCAGTATAGGGGGACTACCGACTGCAGATACGCAGTATTTT | TRBJ2-3 | TRBV6-5 | - | -
CASSGGEEASYEQYF | TGTGCCAGCAGCGGGGGAGAGGAAGCCTCCTACGAGCAGTACTTC | TRBJ2-7 | TRBV5-6 | - | many
CSARDQGFEAFF | TGCAGTGCTAGAGATCAGGGTTTTGAAGCTTTCTTT | TRBJ1-1 | TRBV20-1 | - | -